Listed below are T cell receptor beta chains from one sample, sequenced in a study of OX40 agonist ivuxolimab in advanced cancers. Sequencing was performed with immunoSEQ multiplex PCR; in TCRdb, only in-frame clones are kept and a portion is missing. This table has roughly 80,000 clones, about 88% appearing once. The sample consisted of CD4+ or CD8+ T cells sorted from blood, taken in a trial of the OX40 agonist ivuxolimab. The receptors derive from an adult with an advanced solid tumor such as melanoma, head and neck, liver or kidney cancer. CDR3s include the opening cysteine and the closing phenylalanine or tryptophan. The order of the fields is J gene, V gene, clone size, D gene, CDR3 protein, CDR3 DNA. A D gene is named only where the DNA matches it firmly. Clone size is shown for a subset of rows, as once, few, many or a class of expanded clone.

>TRBJ2-7|TRBV7-9|NA|NA
CASSSTYGGNYEQYF
TGTGCCAGCAGCTCGACTTATGGGGGAAACTACGAGCAGTACTTC
>TRBJ1-1|TRBV27|NA|TRBD1
CASSFSGSPVRGRDTEAFF
TGTGCCAGCAGTTTTTCGGGTTCTCCGGTAAGGGGGCGAGACACTGAAGCTTTCTTT
>TRBJ2-7|TRBV6-5|NA|NA
CASSPTGRGRGYF
TGTGCCAGCAGCCCCACCGGTCGCGGACGCGGCTACTTC
>TRBJ2-6|TRBV27|NA|NA
CASSDWGSGANVLTF
TGTGCCAGCAGTGATTGGGGTTCTGGGGCCAACGTCCTGACTTTC
>TRBJ1-1|TRBV7-9|NA|NA
CASSLLLGPQGFGTEAFF
TGTGCCAGCAGCTTATTGTTAGGGCCACAGGGTTTTGGCACTGAAGCTTTCTTT
>TRBJ2-5|TRBV28|NA|NA
CASSSLHGVQYF
TGTGCCAGCAGTTCCCTACACGGCGTCCAGTACTTC
>TRBJ1-1|TRBV5-1|NA|NA
CASSSGGTGFQNTEAFF
TGCGCCAGCAGCTCGGGAGGAACAGGGTTTCAAAACACTGAAGCTTTCTTT
>TRBJ1-5|TRBV30|NA|NA
CAWSSRWEQPQHF
TGTGCCTGGAGTTCGAGGTGGGAGCAGCCCCAGCATTTT
>TRBJ2-7|TRBV28|NA|NA
CASSLGGLRYEQYF
TGTGCCAGCAGCCTCGGGGGTCTTAGGTACGAGCAGTACTTC
>TRBJ2-3|TRBV11-2|NA|TRBD1
CASSLVQGADTQYF
TGTGCCAGCAGCTTAGTACAGGGGGCAGATACGCAGTATTTT
>TRBJ2-7|TRBV7-9|NA|NA
CASSLADEQYF
TGTGCCAGCAGCTTAGCCGATGAGCAGTACTTC
>TRBJ1-5|TRBV21-1|NA|NA
CASSKGGRQGLNQPQHF
TGTGCCAGCAGCAAAGGGGGGAGACAGGGACTCAATCAGCCCCAGCATTTT
>TRBJ2-2|TRBV27|NA|NA
CASSLGQTNTGELFF
TGTGCCAGCAGTTTAGGGCAGACGAACACCGGGGAGCTGTTTTTT
>TRBJ2-7|TRBV30|NA|TRBD1
CAWSGTGGEQYF
TGTGCCTGGAGCGGCACAGGGGGCGAGCAGTACTTC
>TRBJ2-7|TRBV5-1|NA|NA
CASSLSAEWVDEQYF
TGCGCCAGCAGCTTGTCGGCGGAGTGGGTAGACGAGCAGTACTTC
>TRBJ2-1|TRBV7-2|NA|NA
CASSYELLYNEQFF
TGTGCCAGCAGCTATGAGCTACTCTACAATGAGCAGTTCTTC
>TRBJ1-6|TRBV5-1|NA|TRBD1
CASKGQNLLTLHF
TGCGCCAGCAAGGGACAGAACCTCCTCACCCTCCACTTT
>TRBJ2-7|TRBV15|NA|TRBD1
CATSTGPNEQYF
TGTGCCACTTCGACAGGGCCCAACGAGCAGTACTTC
>TRBJ2-1|TRBV13|NA|NA
CASSLESGGPRQFF
TGTGCCAGCAGCTTAGAAAGTGGCGGACCCAGGCAGTTCTTC
>TRBJ2-7|TRBV19|NA|TRBD2
CASSSPSGGTYEQYF
TGTGCCAGTTCCTCCCCCTCGGGGGGGACCTACGAGCAGTACTTC
>TRBJ2-7|TRBV15|NA|NA
CATSRDPGYEQYF
TGTGCCACCAGCAGAGATCCGGGATACGAGCAGTACTTC
>TRBJ1-2|TRBV4-3|NA|TRBD1
CASSSAPGTANGYTF
TGCGCCAGCAGCTCCGCCCCCGGGACAGCGAATGGCTACACCTTC
>TRBJ1-2|TRBV6-6|once|NA
CASSYSSSSHYGYTF
TGTGCCAGCAGTTACTCTTCCAGCTCACACTATGGCTACACCTTC
>TRBJ2-7|TRBV5-4|NA|TRBD1
CASSTRDRPYEQYF
TGTGCCAGCAGCACCCGGGACAGGCCCTACGAGCAGTACTTC
>TRBJ1-2|TRBV5-1|NA|NA
CASSLEGGRSGGYTF
TGCGCCAGCAGCTTGGAGGGGGGGCGTTCCGGCGGCTACACCTTC
>TRBJ1-2|TRBV7-2|NA|NA
CASSLDSGPFYGYTF
TGTGCCAGCAGCTTAGATTCGGGACCATTCTATGGCTACACCTTC
>TRBJ2-2|TRBV5-1|NA|TRBD2
CASSWTLAGDPGELFF
TGCGCCAGCAGCTGGACCCTAGCGGGAGATCCCGGGGAGCTGTTTTTT
>TRBJ1-1|TRBV5-1|NA|NA
CASSLASSGSEAFF
TGCGCCAGCAGCTTGGCTTCCTCGGGGAGCGAAGCTTTCTTT
>TRBJ1-5|TRBV4-3|few|TRBD1
CASSPDRVYQPQHF
TGCGCCAGCAGCCCAGACAGGGTTTATCAGCCCCAGCATTTT